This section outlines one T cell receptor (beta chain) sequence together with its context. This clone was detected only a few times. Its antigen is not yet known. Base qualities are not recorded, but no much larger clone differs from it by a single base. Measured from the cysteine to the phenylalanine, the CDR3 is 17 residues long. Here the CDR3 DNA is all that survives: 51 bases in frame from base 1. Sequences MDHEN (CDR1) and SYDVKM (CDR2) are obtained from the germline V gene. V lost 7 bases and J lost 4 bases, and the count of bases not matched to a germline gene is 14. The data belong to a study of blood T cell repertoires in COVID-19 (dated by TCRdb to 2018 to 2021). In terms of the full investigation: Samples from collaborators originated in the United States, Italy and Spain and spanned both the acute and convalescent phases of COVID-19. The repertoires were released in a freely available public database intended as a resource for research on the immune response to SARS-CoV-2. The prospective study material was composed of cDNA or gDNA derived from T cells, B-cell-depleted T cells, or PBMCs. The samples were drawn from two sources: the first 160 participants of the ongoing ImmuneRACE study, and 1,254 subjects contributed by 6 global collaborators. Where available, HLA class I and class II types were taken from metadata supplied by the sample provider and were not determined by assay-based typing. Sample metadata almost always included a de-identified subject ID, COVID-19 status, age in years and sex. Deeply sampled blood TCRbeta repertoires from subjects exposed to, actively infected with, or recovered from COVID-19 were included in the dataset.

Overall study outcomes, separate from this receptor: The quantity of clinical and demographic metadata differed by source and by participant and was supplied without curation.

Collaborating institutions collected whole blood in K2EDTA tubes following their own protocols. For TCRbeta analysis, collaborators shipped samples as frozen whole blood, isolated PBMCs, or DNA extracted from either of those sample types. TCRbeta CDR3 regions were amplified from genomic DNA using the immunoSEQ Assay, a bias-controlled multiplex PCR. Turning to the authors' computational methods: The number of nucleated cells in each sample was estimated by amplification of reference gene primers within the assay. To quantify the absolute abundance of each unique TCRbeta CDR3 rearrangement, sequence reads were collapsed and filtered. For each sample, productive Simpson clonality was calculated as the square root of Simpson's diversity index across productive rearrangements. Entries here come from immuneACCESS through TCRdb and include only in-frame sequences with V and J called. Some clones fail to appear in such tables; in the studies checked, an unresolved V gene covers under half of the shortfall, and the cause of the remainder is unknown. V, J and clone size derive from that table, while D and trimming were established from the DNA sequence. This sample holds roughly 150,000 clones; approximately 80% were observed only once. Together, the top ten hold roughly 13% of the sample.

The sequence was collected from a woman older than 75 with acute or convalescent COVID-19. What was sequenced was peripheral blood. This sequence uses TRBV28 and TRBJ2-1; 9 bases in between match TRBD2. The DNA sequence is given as TGTGCCAGCACCACCCCGCAGGCGGGAGGGCCGTACAATGAGCAGTTCTTC. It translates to CASTTPQAGGPYNEQFF.